These 7 T cell receptor beta chains were sequenced from one sample in a study of cytomegalovirus exposure and HLA in healthy donors. Vbeta (60) and Jbeta (13) primers were used in the PCR. The table came from immunoSEQ multiplex PCR; TCRdb's copy has only in-frame clones and leaves some out. Here the sample spans 95,000 to 110,000 clones, roughly 73% being singletons. Sequences were obtained from PBMCs. Every receptor here comes from a man younger than 40 in good health and CMV-seronegative.

This clone was recorded once. The V gene is TRBV28, the J gene TRBJ1-1; TRBD1 agrees at 7 bases. The germline CDR1 and CDR2 sequences are MDHEN and SYDVKM. J lost 5 bases, V lost 2 bases, and 5 bases had no gene match. The CDR3 loop spans 14 amino acids. The CDR3 is CASSLRGGITEAFF. DNA for the CDR3: TGTGCCAGCAGTTTAAGAGGGGGCATTACTGAAGCTTTCTTT.

The chain links TRBV9 to TRBJ2-2; D may be TRBD2 (6 bases). Germline lookup yields CDR1 SGDLS and CDR2 YYNGEE. Trimming stripped 2 bases from V and 5 bases from J, with 7 bases between. The CDR3 consists of 13 residues. For the CDR3, the DNA is TGTGCCAGCAGCGTTCGGGGGACCGGGGAGCTGTTTTTT. Its translation: CASSVRGTGELFF.

The chain links TRBV19 to TRBJ2-7; D may be TRBD1 (6 bases). The V end was cut by 3 bases, the J end by 5 bases, with 8 bases between. This CDR3 has 12 residues. From germline, CDR1 is LNHDA and CDR2 SQIVND (reference sequence). CDR3 sequence reads: CASSMAGDEQYF. The CDR3 DNA reads TGTGCCAGTAGTATGGCAGGGGACGAGCAGTACTTC.

The rearrangement uses TRBV10-2 and TRBJ2-6, with D uncertain. The V gene's germline CDR1 is WSHSY and CDR2 SAAADI. The V end was cut by 4 bases, the J end by 0 bases, with 7 bases between. The CDR3 loop spans 15 amino acids. Written as DNA, the CDR3 is TGCGCCAGCAGTGTGGCCCGCTCTGGGGCCAACGTCCTGACTTTC. It specifies CASSVARSGANVLTF.

This clone was observed a few times. The gene calls are TRBV27 and TRBJ2-5; no definite D call. The CDR3 extends over 14 amino acids. Trimming left V 5 bases short and J 1 base short, with 11 bases between. CDR1 and CDR2 (germline): MNHEY, SMNVEV (reference sequence). The CDR3 loop reads CASSPGDSQETQYF. The CDR3 DNA is TGTGCCAGCAGTCCCGGCGACTCCCAAGAGACCCAGTACTTC.

The V gene is TRBV18, the J gene TRBJ1-1; TRBD1 is a possible D gene (5 bases). V was pared by 1 base and J by 0 bases, with 6 bases between. The CDR3 length is 14 residues. Germline CDR1 KGHSH, CDR2 LQKENI. The CDR3 region is CASSPQGLNTEAFF. CDR3 nucleotides: TGTGCCAGCTCACCACAGGGGTTGAACACTGAAGCTTTCTTT.

The chain carries TRBV13 and TRBJ2-7; 15 bases are shared with TRBD2. V lost 2 bases and J lost 6; bases outside the gene matches: 2. The CDR3 is 15 residues long. The V gene's germline CDR1 is PRHDT and CDR2 FYEKMQ (reference sequence). The CDR3: CASSLPGLAGGEQYF. In DNA form, the CDR3 reads TGTGCCAGCAGCTTACCGGGACTAGCGGGAGGCGAGCAGTACTTC.